This T cell receptor beta chain came from a study of control samples from healthy donors and cancer patients. The table came from immunoSEQ multiplex PCR; TCRdb's copy has only in-frame clones and leaves some out. The data hold 75,000 to 100,000 clones, with about 91% observed a single time. This CDR3 region has 17 residues. With V trimmed by 4 bases and J by 0 bases, 2 bases remained unmatched. CDR1 LNHDA and CDR2 SQIVND come from the germline V gene (reference sequence). This clonotype was sampled from a man aged 25 to 40 in good health. The chain links TRBV19 to TRBJ2-1; TRBD2 agrees at 14 bases. The sequenced material came from blood. As DNA, the CDR3 is TGTGCCAGTAGTACGGGACTAGCGGGAGCCTCCTACAATGAGCAGTTCTTC. It yields the protein CASSTGLAGASYNEQFF.